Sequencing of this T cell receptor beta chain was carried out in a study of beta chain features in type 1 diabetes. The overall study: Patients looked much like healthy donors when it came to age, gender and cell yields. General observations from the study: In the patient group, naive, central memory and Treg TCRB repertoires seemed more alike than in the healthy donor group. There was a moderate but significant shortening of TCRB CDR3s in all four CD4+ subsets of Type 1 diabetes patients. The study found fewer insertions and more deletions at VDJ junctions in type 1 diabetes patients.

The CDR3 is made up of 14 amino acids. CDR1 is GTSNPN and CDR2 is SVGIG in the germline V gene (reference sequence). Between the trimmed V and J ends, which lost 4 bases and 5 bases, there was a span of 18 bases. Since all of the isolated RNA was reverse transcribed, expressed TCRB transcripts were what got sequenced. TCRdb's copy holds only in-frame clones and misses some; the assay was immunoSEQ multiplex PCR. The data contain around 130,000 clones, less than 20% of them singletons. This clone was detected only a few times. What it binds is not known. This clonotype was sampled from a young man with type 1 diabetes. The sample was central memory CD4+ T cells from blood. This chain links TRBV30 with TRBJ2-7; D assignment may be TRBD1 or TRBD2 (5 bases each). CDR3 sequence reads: CAWNWGSPPDEQYF. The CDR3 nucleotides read TGTGCCTGGAATTGGGGGTCGCCACCCGACGAGCAGTACTTC. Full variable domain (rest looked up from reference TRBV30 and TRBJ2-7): SQTIHQWPATLVQPVGSPLSLECTVEGTSNPNLYWYRQAAGRGLQLLFYSVGIGQISSEVPQNLSASRPQDRQFILSSKKLLLSDSGFYLCAWNWGSPPDEQYFGPGTRLTVT.